This entry lists 18 T cell receptor beta chains sequenced from one sample in a study of T cells in narcolepsy. TCRdb's copy holds only in-frame clones and misses some; the assay was immunoSEQ multiplex PCR. The sample has fewer than 40,000 clones, approximately 78% seen once. Source material: CD45RA- memory CD4+ T cells from PBMCs. Source of these receptors: a human donor with narcolepsy.

V and J are TRBV7-9 and TRBJ2-5, with D uncertain. The CDR3 contains 12 residues. Trimming cost V 2 bases and J 5 bases, with 6 bases left between them. In germline, CDR1 is SEHNR, CDR2 FQNEAQ (reference sequence). The CDR3 is CASSLIGETQYF. The CDR3 DNA is TGTGCCAGCAGCTTAATAGGGGAGACCCAGTACTTC. The variable domain in full, completed from reference TRBV7-9 and TRBJ2-5, reads DTGVSQNPRHKITKRGQNVTFRCDPISEHNRLYWYRQTLGQGPEFLTYFQNEAQLEKSRLLSDRFSAERPKGSFSTLEIQRTEQGDSAMYLCASSLIGETQYFGPGTRLLVL.

The V call is TRBV12-5, the J call TRBJ2-3, with 9 bases matching TRBD2. This CDR3 is 14 amino acids long. V lost 7 bases, J lost 5 bases, and 7 bases stayed unmatched. CDR1 and CDR2 (germline): LGHNT, FRNRAP. The CDR3 loop reads CASAWAGGVDTQYF. In DNA form, the CDR3 reads TGTGCTAGTGCCTGGGCGGGAGGGGTAGATACGCAGTATTTT.

The rearrangement links TRBV11-2 to TRBJ2-7, with D possibly being TRBD1 (6 bases). This CDR3 contains 15 residues. Trimming stripped 3 bases from V and 2 bases from J, with 14 bases between. Germline V CDR1 and CDR2: SGHAT, FQNNGV. The CDR3 reads CASSFAGTRAYEQYF. The CDR3 bases are TGTGCCAGCAGCTTTGCCGGGACACGAGCCTACGAGCAGTACTTC.

The chain carries TRBV5-1 and TRBJ1-2; D is uncertain. The germline V gene has CDR1 SGHRS and CDR2 YFSETQ. The V and J ends lost 0 bases and 1 base respectively, with 4 bases between them. This CDR3 is built from 13 residues. The CDR3 is CASSLGRNYGYTF. The CDR3 region has the DNA TGCGCCAGCAGCTTGGGACGTAACTATGGCTACACCTTC.

With respect to this clone: Other nucleotide sequences in the sample specify the same CDR3. The chain is built from TRBV5-1 and TRBJ1-1, with TRBD1 matching 10 bases. V was pared by 0 bases and J by 1 base, with 0 bases of the junction left unmatched. The germline V gene has CDR1 SGHRS and CDR2 YFSETQ. The length of the CDR3 is 15 residues. The CDR3 here is CASSLGTGGNTEAFF. DNA of the CDR3: TGCGCCAGCAGCTTGGGGACAGGGGGGAACACTGAAGCTTTCTTT.

This clone has a single count. CDR3 sequence (DNA): TGTGCCAGCCTTCAGGGGGCAGGGGGCGCGAACACCGGGGAGCTGTTTTTT. Encoded protein: CASLQGAGGANTGELFF. This sequence joins TRBV2 and TRBJ2-2; TRBD1 matches 8 bases. J gave up 0 bases and V 8 bases, and 11 bases lay outside the gene matches. Germline V lookup: CDR1 SNHLY, CDR2 FYNNEI. This CDR3 has 17 amino acids.

The chain uses TRBV28 and TRBJ1-1; no definite D call. Deletions cut 3 bases from V and 3 bases from J, with 8 bases between. This CDR3 has 13 amino acids. Per germline, CDR1 MDHEN and CDR2 SYDVKM. The CDR3 protein is CASSFGRYTEAFF. CDR3 in DNA: TGTGCCAGCAGTTTCGGTAGGTACACTGAAGCTTTCTTT.

The chain is built from TRBV11-2 and TRBJ1-2, with TRBD1 identical over 8 bases. Germline lookup yields CDR1 SGHAT and CDR2 FQNNGV. V was clipped by 7 bases and J by 2 bases; unmatched bases: 15. This CDR3 region has 17 residues. In nucleotides, the CDR3 is TGTGCCAGCACTAACCCGAGGCGGACAGGGAAAAACTATGGCTACACCTTC. As protein: CASTNPRRTGKNYGYTF. Variable domain in full (rest from reference TRBV11-2 and TRBJ1-2): EAGVAQSPRYKIIEKRQSVAFWCNPISGHATLYWYQQILGQGPKLLIQFQNNGVVDDSQLPKDRFSAERLKGVDSTLKIQPAKLEDSAVYLCASTNPRRTGKNYGYTFGSGTRLTVV.

The chain couples TRBV11-3 to TRBJ2-7; 9 bases are shared with TRBD2. V lost 4 bases and J lost 6; bases outside the gene matches: 4. From germline, CDR1 is SGHNT and CDR2 YENEEA. CDR3 size: 13 residues. The CDR3 DNA reads TGTGCCAGCAGCTCCGGGACTAGCTTCGAGCAGTACTTC. It encodes CASSSGTSFEQYF.

In its sample, this clone was seen once. This chain connects TRBV4-3 to TRBJ1-6; possibly TRBD1 for D (5 bases). Germline lookup yields CDR1 LGHNA and CDR2 YSLEER. The CDR3 spans 15 residues. V dropped 0 bases and J dropped 14 bases, with 17 bases sitting between them. For the CDR3, the DNA is TGCGCCAGCAGCCAAGATCTTTGGGGGGTTTTAACCCTCCACTTT. Protein: CASSQDLWGVLTLHF.

This chain uses TRBV4-2 with TRBJ1-3, with D possibly matching TRBD1 (6 bases). V lost 1 base and J 1 base, leaving 23 bases between the germline ends. Germline V gives CDR1 LGHNA, CDR2 YNFKEQ. This CDR3 contains 20 residues. In DNA, the CDR3 is TGTGCCAGCAGCCAAGTTGCTATTGTTCAGGGGCTAAGATCTGGAAACACCATATATTTT. It specifies CASSQVAIVQGLRSGNTIYF.

The CDR3 DNA follows: TGTGCCAGCAGCTTAAGCGGGGGGACCGGGGAGCTGTTTTTT. Translated: CASSLSGGTGELFF. The V gene is TRBV7-3, the J gene TRBJ2-2, with 8 bases matching TRBD2. This CDR3 region has 14 residues. The V gene end was trimmed by 1 base and the J gene end by 5 bases; junction bases not matched to a gene: 0. Germline V gene lookup returns CDR1 SGHTA and CDR2 FQGTGA. The complete variable domain, with remaining parts taken from reference TRBV7-3 and TRBJ2-2, reads GAGVSQTPSNKVTEKGKYVELRCDPISGHTALYWYRQSLGQGPEFLIYFQGTGAADDSGLPNDRFFAVRPEGSVSTLKIQRTERGDSAVYLCASSLSGGTGELFFGEGSRLTVL.

The chain carries TRBV29-1 and TRBJ2-1, with TRBD1 identical over 9 bases. This CDR3 has 11 amino acids. Germline CDR1 SQVTM, CDR2 ANQGSEA. V was clipped by 4 bases and J by 8 bases; unmatched bases: 0. The CDR3, as DNA: TGCAGCGTTGGACAGGGGGATGAGCAGTTCTTC. As protein: CSVGQGDEQFF.

This clone was recorded once. The chain has TRBV5-5 and TRBJ2-1, with D perhaps TRBD2 (5 bases). CDR1 SGHKS and CDR2 YYEKEE come from the germline V gene (reference sequence). This CDR3 region has 13 residues. V dropped 0 bases and J dropped 9 bases, with 10 bases sitting between them. CDR3 nucleotide sequence: TGTGCCAGCAGCTTGGAATGGAGCGGTGAGCAGTTCTTC. It encodes CASSLEWSGEQFF.

V gene TRBV30 combines with J gene TRBJ1-2; D is unclear. The CDR3 consists of 11 residues. Germline CDR1 GTSNPN, CDR2 SVGIG (reference sequence). V was cut by 2 bases and J by 10 bases, with 11 bases left in between. CDR3 residues: CAWSNYHDYTF. CDR3 coding DNA: TGTGCCTGGAGTAATTATCACGACTACACCTTC.

V usage is TRBV25-1 and J usage is TRBJ2-3, with 11 bases fitting TRBD2. Per germline, CDR1 MGHDK and CDR2 SYGVNS. The CDR3 consists of 15 residues. V trimming: 7 bases; J trimming: 7 bases; junction bases outside the gene matches: 10. The CDR3 coding sequence is TGTGCCAGCAATTCCCCGACTAGCGGGATAAATACGCAGTATTTT. This encodes CASNSPTSGINTQYF.

The V and J genes are TRBV10-3 and TRBJ2-3; 7 bases map to TRBD1. Looked up from germline, CDR1 is ENHRY and CDR2 is SYGVKD. The CDR3 consists of 14 residues. With V trimmed by 6 bases and J by 4 bases, 7 bases remained unmatched. As DNA, the CDR3 is TGTGCCATCAGAGGGACAGCCCTAGCAGATACGCAGTATTTT. Translating it yields CAIRGTALADTQYF.

V usage is TRBV4-3 and J usage is TRBJ2-3, with 11 bases that match TRBD2. The length of the CDR3 is 18 residues. Trimming cost V 0 bases and J 7 bases; bases outside gene matches: 12. The germline V gene encodes CDR1 LGHNA and CDR2 YSLEER. The CDR3 region is CASSQDPPSGGSYYTQYF. The CDR3 DNA reads as TGCGCCAGCAGCCAAGATCCCCCTAGCGGGGGGTCCTACTATACGCAGTATTTT.